A single sample gave rise to the 21 T cell receptor beta chains below, sequenced in a study of blood T cell repertoires in COVID-19. Some clones are missing from TCRdb's copy, which holds only in-frame ones; the method was immunoSEQ multiplex PCR. Of some 120,000 clones in the sample, around 80% are singletons; the top ten hold less than 15%. Sequencing was performed on peripheral blood. The receptor source for this set is a woman aged 55 to 70 with acute or convalescent COVID-19.

This clone turned up a few times. The V gene is TRBV10-3, the J gene TRBJ2-2, with a tentative D call TRBD2 (6 bases). Trimming pared 0 bases from V and 0 bases from J, leaving 17 bases between. This CDR3 contains 19 residues. Germline V gives CDR1 ENHRY, CDR2 SYGVKD. The CDR3 DNA sequence: TGTGCCATCAGTGAGTCCCGTGTGCCGGGGGACGCGAACACCGGGGAGCTGTTTTTT. Its protein is CAISESRVPGDANTGELFF.

This rearrangement joins TRBV4-2 to TRBJ1-6; D may be TRBD1 (6 bases). CDR1 and CDR2 from the germline V gene are LGHNA and YNFKEQ. CDR3 length: 13 amino acids. Between the trimmed V and J ends, which lost 6 bases and 5 bases, there was a span of 8 bases. CDR3 sequence reads: CASRTGDNSPLHF. CDR3 coding DNA: TGTGCCAGCAGGACAGGAGATAATTCACCCCTCCACTTT.

V usage is TRBV6-5 and J usage is TRBJ2-2; the D is unclear. V was shortened by 7 bases and J by 7 bases, with 7 bases between the two germline ends. The length of the CDR3 is 11 residues. Germline V CDR1 and CDR2: MNHEY, SVGAGI. The CDR3 bases are TGTGCCAGCAAAAGGAGCGGGGAGCTGTTTTTT. It yields the protein CASKRSGELFF.

The chain employs TRBV10-3 and TRBJ1-1; TRBD1 might be the D (5 bases). The CDR3 is 13 amino acids. Germline V gene data show CDR1 as ENHRY and CDR2 as SYGVKD. Trimming left V 11 bases short and J 1 base short, with 14 bases between. The CDR3, as DNA: TGTGCCGCGGCGGGACCCAAGAACACTGAAGCTTTCTTT. Amino acids: CAAAGPKNTEAFF.

This chain uses TRBV24-1 with TRBJ2-7; 8 bases match TRBD1. V was clipped by 2 bases and J by 5 bases; unmatched bases: 7. CDR3 size: 15 residues. CDR1 and CDR2 from the germline V gene are KGHDR and SFDVKD. The chain's CDR3 is CATSDSRQGFNEQYF. CDR3 nucleotides: TGTGCCACCAGTGATTCACGACAGGGGTTCAACGAGCAGTACTTC.

V usage is TRBV10-1 and J usage is TRBJ2-7; 7 nucleotides align to TRBD1. The CDR3 is made up of 14 amino acids. V lost 6 bases to trimming and J lost 3 bases; unmatched junction nucleotides: 8. CDR1 is WNHNN and CDR2 is SYGVQD in the germline V gene (reference sequence). In DNA, the CDR3 is TGCGCCAGCAGATCTACAGGGGACATCTACGAGCAGTACGTC. Its translation: CASRSTGDIYEQYV.

This chain connects TRBV6-2 or TRBV6-3 to TRBJ1-6; D remains unclear. The germline V gene encodes CDR1 MNHEY and CDR2 SVGEGT. This CDR3 has 15 residues. V lost 2 bases and J 14 bases, leaving 19 bases between the germline ends. The CDR3 reads CASSYVSGSSPSLHF. CDR3 in DNA: TGTGCCAGCAGTTACGTCTCAGGATCATCCCCGTCCCTCCACTTT.

This clone has only a few counts. The chain combines TRBV5-8 with TRBJ2-1; no definite D call. The germline CDR1 and CDR2 sequences are SGHTS and YDEGEE. V was shortened by 5 bases and J by 15 bases, with 6 bases between the two germline ends. This CDR3 contains 8 residues. The CDR3 nucleotides read TGTGCCAGCAGTCTGAGGTTCTTC. It is translated as CASSLRFF.

This chain uses TRBV5-4 with TRBJ2-5; TRBD2 matches 8 bases. Trimming removed 4 bases from V and 0 bases from J; junction bases left unmatched: 5. The CDR3 has 15 residues. Germline assignment: CDR1 SGHNT and CDR2 YYREEE (reference sequence). CDR3: CASSPRRGDQETQYF. CDR3 sequence (DNA): TGTGCCAGCAGCCCGCGGCGGGGGGACCAAGAGACCCAGTACTTC. The full variable domain, in which reference TRBV5-4 and TRBJ2-5 provide the parts outside the CDR3, is ETGVTQSPTHLIKTRGQQVTLRCSSQSGHNTVSWYQQALGQGPQFIFQYYREEENGRGNFPPRFSGLQFPNYSSELNVNALELDDSALYLCASSPRRGDQETQYFGPGTRLLVL.

The chain employs TRBV5-1 and TRBJ2-7; perhaps TRBD2 as D (6 bases). V was pared by 0 bases and J by 3 bases, with 7 bases between. This CDR3 has 13 amino acids. CDR1 and CDR2 from the germline V gene are SGHRS and YFSETQ. CDR3 coding DNA: TGCGCCAGCAGCTTGGCGACTAGCTACGAGCAGTACTTC. Its translation is CASSLATSYEQYF.

The chain couples TRBV14 to TRBJ1-1, with TRBD1 as a possible D gene (6 bases). CDR3 length equals 15 residues. Trimming stripped 4 bases from V and 0 bases from J, with 12 bases between. CDR1 and CDR2 from the germline V gene are SGHDN and FVKESK. The CDR3 sequence is CASSPRTDMNTEAFF. CDR3 nucleotides: TGTGCCAGCAGCCCGAGGACAGACATGAACACTGAAGCTTTCTTT.

J is TRBJ2-7 and V is TRBV19; TRBD1 matches 9 bases. The CDR3 runs 15 residues. CDR1 is LNHDA, CDR2 SQIVND, per germline (reference sequence). Trimming at V came to 6 bases and at J to 5 bases, leaving 11 bases not matched to a gene. The CDR3 bases are TGTGCCAGTAGCCCTCGGGACAGGGTGACTAACGAGCAGTACTTC. It translates to CASSPRDRVTNEQYF.

J is TRBJ1-4 and V is TRBV28; maybe TRBD1 (5 bases). V was pared by 8 bases and J by 6 bases, with 13 bases between. In germline, CDR1 is MDHEN, CDR2 SYDVKM. This CDR3 comprises 13 residues. The CDR3 sequence: CASRAGRDEKLFF. DNA of the CDR3: TGTGCCAGCCGAGCAGGGCGAGATGAAAAACTGTTTTTT.

J is TRBJ2-2 and V is TRBV7-9; D is perhaps TRBD2 (6 bases). The germline V gene encodes CDR1 SEHNR and CDR2 FQNEAQ (reference sequence). This CDR3 region has 15 residues. V was clipped by 6 bases and J by 4 bases, with 15 bases between them. The CDR3 DNA reads as TGTGCCAGCAGGTCCCGGGACTTCCGCACCGGGGAGCTGTTTTTT. Protein: CASRSRDFRTGELFF.

The V gene is TRBV5-1, the J gene TRBJ2-7, with 12 bases lining up with TRBD2. The CDR3 has 14 residues. In germline, CDR1 is SGHRS, CDR2 YFSETQ. V trimming: 4 bases; J trimming: 7 bases; junction bases outside the gene matches: 6. This chain's CDR3 is CASSPPGLAGEQYF. The CDR3 DNA follows: TGCGCCAGCAGCCCCCCTGGACTAGCGGGGGAGCAGTACTTC.

The gene calls are TRBV2 and TRBJ1-2, with a possible D match to TRBD1 (5 bases). The CDR3 spans 13 residues. V dropped 4 bases and J dropped 7 bases, with 13 bases sitting between them. CDR1 and CDR2 (germline): SNHLY, FYNNEI. CDR3 sequence reads: CASSALREGGYTF. The DNA of the CDR3 is TGTGCCAGCAGTGCCCTCAGGGAGGGTGGCTACACCTTC.

V and J are TRBV5-4 and TRBJ1-1, with no clear D. This CDR3 is built from 12 residues. Trimming stripped 5 bases from V and 11 bases from J, with 16 bases between. Germline assignment: CDR1 SGHNT and CDR2 YYREEE (reference sequence). The CDR3 DNA is TGTGCCAGCAGTACCCCCCGGAGTGGGGCTTTCTTT. It yields the protein CASSTPRSGAFF.

The V call is TRBV5-1, the J call TRBJ1-2, with 8 bases that match TRBD1. CDR1 and CDR2 from the germline V gene are SGHRS and YFSETQ. The CDR3 is 13 amino acids. Trimming at V came to 4 bases and at J to 3 bases, leaving 2 bases not matched to a gene. This chain's CDR3 is CASSPQGDYGYTF. CDR3 nucleotide sequence: TGCGCCAGCAGCCCACAGGGGGACTATGGCTACACCTTC.

V gene TRBV19 combines with J gene TRBJ1-3; 8 bases are shared with TRBD1. Germline loops: CDR1 LNHDA, CDR2 SQIVND (reference sequence). V was pared by 8 bases and J by 0 bases, with 6 bases of the junction left unmatched. The CDR3 consists of 15 residues. The CDR3 bases are TGTGCCAGTCGGGACAGGCGACGCTCTGGAAACACCATATATTTT. The encoded protein is CASRDRRRSGNTIYF.

The gene calls are TRBV11-2 and TRBJ1-1; weak D call: TRBD1 (6 bases). The V end was cut by 2 bases, the J end by 4 bases, with 14 bases between. Per the germline V gene, CDR1 is SGHAT and CDR2 is FQNNGV. This CDR3 is 15 amino acids long. The CDR3 sequence is CASSLRGGKFTEAFF. The DNA of the CDR3 is TGTGCCAGCAGCTTAAGGGGGGGGAAATTCACTGAAGCTTTCTTT.

The chain uses TRBV27 and TRBJ1-3, with 8 bases lining up with TRBD1. The CDR3 covers 14 residues. V shed 5 bases and J 4 bases; nucleotides not matched to a gene: 4. Germline-derived CDR1 and CDR2 are MNHEY and SMNVEV (reference sequence). CDR3 region: CASSLQGEGNTIYF. As DNA, the CDR3 is TGTGCCAGCAGTCTACAGGGGGAAGGAAACACCATATATTTT.